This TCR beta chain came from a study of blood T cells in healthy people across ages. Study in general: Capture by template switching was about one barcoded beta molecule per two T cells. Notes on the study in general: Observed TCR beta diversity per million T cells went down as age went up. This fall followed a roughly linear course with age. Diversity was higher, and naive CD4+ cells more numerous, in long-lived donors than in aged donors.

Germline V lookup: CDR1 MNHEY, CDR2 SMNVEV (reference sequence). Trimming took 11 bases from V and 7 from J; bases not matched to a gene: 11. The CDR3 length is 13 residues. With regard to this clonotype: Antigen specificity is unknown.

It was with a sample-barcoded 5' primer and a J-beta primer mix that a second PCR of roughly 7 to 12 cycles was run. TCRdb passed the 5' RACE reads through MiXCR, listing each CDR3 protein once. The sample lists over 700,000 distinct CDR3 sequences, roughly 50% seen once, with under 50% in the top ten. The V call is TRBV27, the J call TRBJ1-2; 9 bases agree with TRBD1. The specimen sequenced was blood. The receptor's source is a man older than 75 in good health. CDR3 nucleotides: TGTGCCGTATGGACAGGGGACCGGGGTGGCTACACCTTC. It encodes CAVWTGDRGGYTF.